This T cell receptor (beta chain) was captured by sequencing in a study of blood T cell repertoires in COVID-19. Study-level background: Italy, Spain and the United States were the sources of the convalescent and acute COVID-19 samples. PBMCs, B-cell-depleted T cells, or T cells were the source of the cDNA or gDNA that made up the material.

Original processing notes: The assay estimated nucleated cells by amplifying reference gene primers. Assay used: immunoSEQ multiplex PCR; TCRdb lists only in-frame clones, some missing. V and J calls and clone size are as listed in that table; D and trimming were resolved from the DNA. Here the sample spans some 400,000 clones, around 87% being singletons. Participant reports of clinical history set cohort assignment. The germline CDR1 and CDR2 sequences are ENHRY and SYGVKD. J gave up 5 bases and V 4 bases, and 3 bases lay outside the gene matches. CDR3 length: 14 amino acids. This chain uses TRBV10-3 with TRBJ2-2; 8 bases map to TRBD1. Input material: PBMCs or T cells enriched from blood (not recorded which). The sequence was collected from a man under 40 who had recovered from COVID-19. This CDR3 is CAISGQGATGELFF. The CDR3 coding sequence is TGTGCCATCAGTGGCCAGGGGGCAACCGGGGAGCTGTTTTTT.